The T cell receptor (beta chain) under discussion was sequenced for a study of blood T cell repertoires in COVID-19. Overall study: The samples span acute and convalescent COVID-19 from the United States, Italy and Spain. T cells, B-cell-depleted T cells, or PBMCs supplied cDNA or gDNA.

Method: immunoSEQ multiplex PCR; TCRdb's copy keeps in-frame clones and lacks some. The data show about 170,000 clones, under 95% seen once. The CDR3 runs to 19 residues. CDR1 SGHTA and CDR2 FQGNSA come from the germline V gene. V was clipped by 4 bases and J by 4 bases; unmatched bases: 15. J is TRBJ1-6 and V is TRBV7-2; 8 nucleotides agree with TRBD1. The sequenced sample was peripheral blood. The TCR originated in a man between 18 and 35 years old with COVID-19, enrolled during active disease. The CDR3 spells CASSYYRGDYLLYNSPLHF. The DNA for the CDR3 is TGTGCCAGCAGCTACTACAGGGGGGATTACCTTCTTTATAATTCACCCCTCCACTTT.